This TCR beta chain was recovered during a study of tumor-infiltrating lymphocytes in primary liver carcinoma. Study-level points and caveats: Blood had a significantly lower top-250-clone fraction than tumors did (p = 0.039).

For this clonotype: The antigen remains undetermined. A much larger clone differs from this one at a single base, so this may be a read error.

Starting from approximately 470 ng of total RNA, TCR beta cDNA was produced with a primer in the constant region. Investigators got TCR beta libraries out of three nested multiplex PCR rounds, done with slightly modified ARM-PCR. Investigators reported that the first two PCR rounds, at about 9 cycles each, used TRBV1-TRBV30 forward primers with a C-beta reverse primer. TCRdb re-called the multiplex PCR reads with MiXCR, one entry per CDR3 protein. The sample shows about 350,000 distinct CDR3 sequences, roughly 61% of them seen only once. The germline CDR1 and CDR2 sequences are LGHNA and YSLEER. This CDR3 region has 13 residues. The V and J ends lost 0 bases and 5 bases respectively, with 5 bases between them. The authors took blood RNA from unsorted whole blood and also extracted germline DNA. The researchers drew approximately 3.7 milliliters of peripheral blood before surgery.

The sequence came from a man aged 35-49 years with primary liver carcinoma and hepatitis B virus infection. Input material: peripheral blood. This rearrangement joins TRBV4-3 to TRBJ1-5, with D unclear. CDR3 DNA: TGCGCCAGCAGCCAAGATGTTTATCAGCCCCAGCATTTT. The encoded protein is CASSQDVYQPQHF.